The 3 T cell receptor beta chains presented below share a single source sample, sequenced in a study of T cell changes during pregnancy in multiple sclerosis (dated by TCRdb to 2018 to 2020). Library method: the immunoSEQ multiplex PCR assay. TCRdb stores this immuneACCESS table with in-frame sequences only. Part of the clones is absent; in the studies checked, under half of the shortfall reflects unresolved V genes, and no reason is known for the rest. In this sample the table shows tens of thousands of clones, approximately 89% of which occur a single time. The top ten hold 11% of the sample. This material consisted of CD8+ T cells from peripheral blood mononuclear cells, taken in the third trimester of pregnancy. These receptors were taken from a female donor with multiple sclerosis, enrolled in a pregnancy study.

CDR3 protein: CASSLGQGGYEQYF. DNA for the CDR3: TGTGCCAGCAGCTTAGGTCAGGGAGGCTACGAGCAGTACTTC. This rearrangement joins TRBV7-6 to TRBJ2-7; tentatively, D is TRBD2 (6 bases). Germline V CDR1 and CDR2: SGHVS, FNYEAQ. There are 14 residues in the CDR3. Trimming cost V 1 base and J 3 bases, with 10 bases left between them.

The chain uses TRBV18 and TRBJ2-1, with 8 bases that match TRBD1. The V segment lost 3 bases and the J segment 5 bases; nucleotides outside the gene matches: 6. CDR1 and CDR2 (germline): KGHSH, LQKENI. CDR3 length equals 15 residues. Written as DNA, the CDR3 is TGTGCCAGCTCACCCGGACAGGGTAATAACAATGAGCAGTTCTTC. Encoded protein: CASSPGQGNNNEQFF.

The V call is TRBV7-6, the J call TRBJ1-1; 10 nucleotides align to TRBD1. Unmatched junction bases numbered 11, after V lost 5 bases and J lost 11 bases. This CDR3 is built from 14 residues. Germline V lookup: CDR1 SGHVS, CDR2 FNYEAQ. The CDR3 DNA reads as TGTGCCAGCAGCGTCGGACAGGGGGACCCGTGGGCTTTCTTT. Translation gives CASSVGQGDPWAFF.